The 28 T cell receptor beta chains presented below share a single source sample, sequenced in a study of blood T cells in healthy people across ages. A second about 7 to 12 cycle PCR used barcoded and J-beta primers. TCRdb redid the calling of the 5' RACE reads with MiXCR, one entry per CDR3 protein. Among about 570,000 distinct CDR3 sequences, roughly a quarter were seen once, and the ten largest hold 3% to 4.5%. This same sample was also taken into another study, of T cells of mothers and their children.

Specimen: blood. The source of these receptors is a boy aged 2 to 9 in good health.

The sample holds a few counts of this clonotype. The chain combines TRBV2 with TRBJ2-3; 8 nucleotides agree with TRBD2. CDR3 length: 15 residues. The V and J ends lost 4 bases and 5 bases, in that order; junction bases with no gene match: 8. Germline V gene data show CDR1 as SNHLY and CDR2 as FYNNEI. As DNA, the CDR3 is TGTGCCAGCAGTGCGTCAGCGGGGGTTCGAGATACGCAGTATTTT. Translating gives CASSASAGVRDTQYF.

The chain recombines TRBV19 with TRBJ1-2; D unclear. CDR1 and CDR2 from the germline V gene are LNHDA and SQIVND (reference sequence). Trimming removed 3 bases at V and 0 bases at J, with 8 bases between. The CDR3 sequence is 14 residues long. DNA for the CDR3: TGTGCCAGTAGTATTGGAGAGACTAACTATGGCTACACCTTC. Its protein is CASSIGETNYGYTF.

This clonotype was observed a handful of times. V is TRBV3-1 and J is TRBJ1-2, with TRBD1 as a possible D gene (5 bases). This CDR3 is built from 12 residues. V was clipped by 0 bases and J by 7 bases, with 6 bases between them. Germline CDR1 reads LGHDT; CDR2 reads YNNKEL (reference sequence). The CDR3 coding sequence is TGTGCCAGCAGCCAAGAAGGGGTTGGCTACACCTTC. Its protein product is CASSQEGVGYTF.

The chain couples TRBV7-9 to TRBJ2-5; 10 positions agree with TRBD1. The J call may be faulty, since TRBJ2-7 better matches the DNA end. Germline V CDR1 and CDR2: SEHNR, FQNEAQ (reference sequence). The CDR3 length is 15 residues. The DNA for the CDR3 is TGTGCCAGCACCTCTCTCCGGGACAGGGGCCACGAGCAGTACTTC. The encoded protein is CASTSLRDRGHEQYF.

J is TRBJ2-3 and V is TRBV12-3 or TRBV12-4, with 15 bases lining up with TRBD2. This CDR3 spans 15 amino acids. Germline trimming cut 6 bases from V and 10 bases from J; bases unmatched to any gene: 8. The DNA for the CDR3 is TGTGCCAGCAGGGGGACTAGCGGGAGGCCCCCTTCGCAGTATTTT. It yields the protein CASRGTSGRPPSQYF.

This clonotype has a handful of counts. The CDR3 loop reads CACQTLSRAGNPGETQYF. The CDR3 bases are TGCGCCTGCCAAACTCTTTCCCGAGCGGGGAACCCCGGAGAGACCCAGTACTTC. The J gene is TRBJ2-5, the V gene TRBV5-1, with 7 bases identical to TRBD2. The CDR3 contains 18 residues. V lost 10 bases and J lost 4; bases outside the gene matches: 25. In germline, CDR1 is SGHRS, CDR2 YFSETQ.

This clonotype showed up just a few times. As DNA, the CDR3 is TGTGCCAGCAGCTGGACCAAAAAGGCAACTAATGAAAAACTGTTTTTT. Encoded protein: CASSWTKKATNEKLFF. V gene TRBV16 combines with J gene TRBJ1-4; D is uncertain. Trimming pared 5 bases from V and 0 bases from J, leaving 13 bases between. This CDR3 region has 16 residues. Germline V gene sequence: CDR1 KGHSY, CDR2 FQNENV.

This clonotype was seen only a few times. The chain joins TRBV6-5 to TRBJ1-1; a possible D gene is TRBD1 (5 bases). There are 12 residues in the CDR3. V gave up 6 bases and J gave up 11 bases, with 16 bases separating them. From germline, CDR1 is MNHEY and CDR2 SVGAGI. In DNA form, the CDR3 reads TGTGCCAGCAGCCCTGGGACGTACCTGGCTTTCTTT. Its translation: CASSPGTYLAFF.

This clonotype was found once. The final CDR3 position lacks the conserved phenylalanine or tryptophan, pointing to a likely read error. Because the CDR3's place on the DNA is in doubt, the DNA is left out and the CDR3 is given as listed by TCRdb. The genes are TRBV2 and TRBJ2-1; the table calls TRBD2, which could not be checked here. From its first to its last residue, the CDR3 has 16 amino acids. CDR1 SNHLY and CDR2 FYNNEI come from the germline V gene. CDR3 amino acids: CASSDRSGDSYNEPCP.

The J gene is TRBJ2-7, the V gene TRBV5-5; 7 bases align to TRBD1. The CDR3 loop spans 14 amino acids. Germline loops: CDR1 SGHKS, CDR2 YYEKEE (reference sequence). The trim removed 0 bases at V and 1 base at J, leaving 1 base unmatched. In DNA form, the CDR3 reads TGTGCCAGCAGCTTGGAGGGACAGTCCTACGAGCAGTACTTC. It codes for CASSLEGQSYEQYF.

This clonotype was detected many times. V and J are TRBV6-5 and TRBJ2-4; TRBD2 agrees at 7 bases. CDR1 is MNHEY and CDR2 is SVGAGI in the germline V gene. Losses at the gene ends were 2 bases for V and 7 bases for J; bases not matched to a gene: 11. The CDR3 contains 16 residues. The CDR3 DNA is TGTGCCAGCAGTTACGGGGGGGAGGGCCCCGGGAACATTCAGTACTTC. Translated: CASSYGGEGPGNIQYF.

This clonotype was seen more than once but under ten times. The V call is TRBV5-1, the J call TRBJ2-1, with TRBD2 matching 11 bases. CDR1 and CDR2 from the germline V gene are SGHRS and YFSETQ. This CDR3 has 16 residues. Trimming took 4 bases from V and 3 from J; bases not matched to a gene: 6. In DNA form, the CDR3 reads TGCGCCAGCAGCCACTTCCTAGCGGGGGGCTACAATGAGCAGTTCTTC. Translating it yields CASSHFLAGGYNEQFF.

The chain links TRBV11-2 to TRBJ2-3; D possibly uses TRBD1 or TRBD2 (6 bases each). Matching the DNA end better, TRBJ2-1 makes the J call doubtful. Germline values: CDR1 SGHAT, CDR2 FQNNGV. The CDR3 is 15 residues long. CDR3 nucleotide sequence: TGTGCCAGCAGCTCCGGAGGGGGTCTGGTCTCTGAGCAGTTCTTC. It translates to CASSSGGGLVSEQFF.

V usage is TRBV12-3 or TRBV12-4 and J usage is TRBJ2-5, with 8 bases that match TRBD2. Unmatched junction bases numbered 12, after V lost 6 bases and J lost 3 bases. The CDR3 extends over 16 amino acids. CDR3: CASSPGGGREKETQYF. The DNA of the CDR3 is TGTGCCAGCAGCCCCGGGGGGGGCAGGGAAAAAGAGACCCAGTACTTC.

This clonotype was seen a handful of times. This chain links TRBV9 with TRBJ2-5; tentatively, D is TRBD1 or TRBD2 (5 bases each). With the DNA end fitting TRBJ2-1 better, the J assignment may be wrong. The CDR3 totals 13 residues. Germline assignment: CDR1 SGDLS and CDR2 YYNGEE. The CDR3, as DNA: TGTGCCAGCAGCGTAGCGGAGAGGGGTGAGCAGTTCTTC. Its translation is CASSVAERGEQFF.

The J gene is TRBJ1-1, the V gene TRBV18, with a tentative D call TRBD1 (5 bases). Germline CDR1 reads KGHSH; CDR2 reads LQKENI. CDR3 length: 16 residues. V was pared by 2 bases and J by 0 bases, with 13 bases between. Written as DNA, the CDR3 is TGTGCCAGCTCACCAGGGGTTGGGGGAGTGAACACTGAAGCTTTCTTT. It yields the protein CASSPGVGGVNTEAFF.

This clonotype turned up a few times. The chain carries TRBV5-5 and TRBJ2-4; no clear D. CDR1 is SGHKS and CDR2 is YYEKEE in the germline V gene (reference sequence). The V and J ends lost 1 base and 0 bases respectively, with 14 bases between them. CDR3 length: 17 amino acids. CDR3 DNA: TGTGCCAGCAGCTTGAGTCCAGACCCCCTAGCCAAAAACATTCAGTACTTC. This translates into CASSLSPDPLAKNIQYF.

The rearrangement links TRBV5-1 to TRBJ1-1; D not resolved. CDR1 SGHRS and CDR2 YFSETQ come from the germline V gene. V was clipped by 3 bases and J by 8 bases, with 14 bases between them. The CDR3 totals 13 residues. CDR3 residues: CASSSPANLEAFF. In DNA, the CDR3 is TGCGCCAGCAGCTCACCGGCTAATCTAGAAGCTTTCTTT.

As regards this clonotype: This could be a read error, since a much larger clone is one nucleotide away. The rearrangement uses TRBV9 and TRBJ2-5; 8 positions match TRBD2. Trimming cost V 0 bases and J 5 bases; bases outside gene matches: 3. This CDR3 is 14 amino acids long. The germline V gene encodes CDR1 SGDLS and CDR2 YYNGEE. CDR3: CASSVAGGPETQYF. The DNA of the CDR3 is TGTGCCAGCAGCGTAGCGGGAGGGCCGGAGACCCAGTACTTC.

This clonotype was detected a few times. CDR3 in amino acids: CASGLLLNSGNTIYF. In nucleotides, the CDR3 is TGTGCTAGTGGTTTGCTGTTGAACTCTGGAAACACCATATATTTT. The genes are TRBV12-5 and TRBJ1-3; D gene unclear. Trimming removed 2 bases from V and 0 bases from J, with 8 bases in between. Germline CDR1 reads LGHNT; CDR2 reads FRNRAP. This CDR3 comprises 15 residues.

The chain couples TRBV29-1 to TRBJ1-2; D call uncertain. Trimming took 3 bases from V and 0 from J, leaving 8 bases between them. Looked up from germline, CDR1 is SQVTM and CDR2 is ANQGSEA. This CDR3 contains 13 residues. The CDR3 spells CSVESRSNYGYTF. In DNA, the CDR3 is TGCAGCGTTGAGTCCAGGTCTAACTATGGCTACACCTTC.

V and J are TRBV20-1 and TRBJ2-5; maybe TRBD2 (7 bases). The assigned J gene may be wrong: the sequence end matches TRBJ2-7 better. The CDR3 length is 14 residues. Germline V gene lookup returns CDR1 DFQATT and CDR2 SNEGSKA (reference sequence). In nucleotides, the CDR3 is TGCAGTGTAACACAGGGTAGCGGGTTCTACGAGCAGTACTTC. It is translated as CSVTQGSGFYEQYF.

In nucleotides, the CDR3 is TGTGCCAGCAGCTTTAAGGGACGGGCAGAGAGGACCGGGGAGCTGTTTTTT. Translating gives CASSFKGRAERTGELFF. The chain joins TRBV7-8 to TRBJ2-2, with D tentatively TRBD1 or TRBD2 (5 bases each). CDR1 SGHVS and CDR2 FQNEAQ come from the germline V gene. Trimming took off 3 bases at V and 5 bases at J, with 19 bases between the two ends. The CDR3 totals 17 residues.

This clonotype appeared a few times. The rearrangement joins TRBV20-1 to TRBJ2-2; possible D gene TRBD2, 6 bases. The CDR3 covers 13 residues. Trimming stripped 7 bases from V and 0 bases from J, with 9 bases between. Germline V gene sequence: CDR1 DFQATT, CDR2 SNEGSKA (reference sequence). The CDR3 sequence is CSGSGPNTGELFF. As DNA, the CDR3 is TGCAGTGGAAGCGGGCCGAACACCGGGGAGCTGTTTTTT.

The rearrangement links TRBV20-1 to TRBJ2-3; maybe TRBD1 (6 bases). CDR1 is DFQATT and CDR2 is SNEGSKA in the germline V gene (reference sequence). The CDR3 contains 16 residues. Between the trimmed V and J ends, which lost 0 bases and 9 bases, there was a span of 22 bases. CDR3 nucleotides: TGCAGTGCTAGAGATCACGAGCCTGAGAATGGGGGCACGCAGTATTTT. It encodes CSARDHEPENGGTQYF.

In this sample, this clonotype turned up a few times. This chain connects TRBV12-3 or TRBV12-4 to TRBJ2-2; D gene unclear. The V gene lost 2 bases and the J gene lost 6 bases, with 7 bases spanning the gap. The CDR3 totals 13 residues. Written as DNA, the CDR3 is TGTGCCAGCAGTTTATCGGCCGCCGGGGAGCTGTTTTTT. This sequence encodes CASSLSAAGELFF.

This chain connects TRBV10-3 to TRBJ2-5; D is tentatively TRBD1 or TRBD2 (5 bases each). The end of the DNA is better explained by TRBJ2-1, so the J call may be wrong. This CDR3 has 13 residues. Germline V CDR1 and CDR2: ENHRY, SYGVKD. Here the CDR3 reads CAISEGGYNEQFF. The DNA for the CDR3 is TGTGCCATCAGTGAGGGGGGATACAATGAGCAGTTCTTC.

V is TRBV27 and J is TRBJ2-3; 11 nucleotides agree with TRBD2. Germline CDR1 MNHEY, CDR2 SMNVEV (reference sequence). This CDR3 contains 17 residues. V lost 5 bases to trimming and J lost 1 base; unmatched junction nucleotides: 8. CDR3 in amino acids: CASSGLGTSGRTDTQYF. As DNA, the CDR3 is TGTGCCAGCAGTGGGTTAGGGACTAGCGGACGCACAGATACGCAGTATTTT.